The text below deals with one T cell receptor (beta chain). Produced via immunoSEQ multiplex PCR; TCRdb's table is partial and in-frame only. Of 470,000 or so clones listed, 70% to 85% are singletons. The sample comes from a study of shared clonotypes between healthy human individuals. Looked up from germline, CDR1 is MNHNS and CDR2 is SASEGT. V lost 4 bases and J lost 5, with 21 bases in between. CDR3 length equals 16 residues. V usage is TRBV6-1 and J usage is TRBJ2-7; possible D gene TRBD1, 6 bases. The sample was PBMCs. This receptor was taken from a woman aged 40 to 50 in good health. Some clones in this sample may be carry-over from other donors' samples. The CDR3 DNA reads TGTGCCAGCAGTGGAATTCCGGGACAAGAAATCCACGAGCAGTACTTC. Residues: CASSGIPGQEIHEQYF.